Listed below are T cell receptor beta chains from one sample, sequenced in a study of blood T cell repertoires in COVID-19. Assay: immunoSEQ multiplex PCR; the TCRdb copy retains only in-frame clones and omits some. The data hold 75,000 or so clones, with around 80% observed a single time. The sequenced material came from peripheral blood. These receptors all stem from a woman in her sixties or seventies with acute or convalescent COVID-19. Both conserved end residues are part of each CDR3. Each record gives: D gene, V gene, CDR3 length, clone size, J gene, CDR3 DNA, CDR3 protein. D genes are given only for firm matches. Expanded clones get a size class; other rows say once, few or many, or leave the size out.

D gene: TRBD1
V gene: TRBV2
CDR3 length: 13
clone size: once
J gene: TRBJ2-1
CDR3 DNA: TGTGCCAGCAGCCTAGGGGGCGACGATGAGCAGTTCTTC
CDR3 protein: CASSLGGDDEQFF

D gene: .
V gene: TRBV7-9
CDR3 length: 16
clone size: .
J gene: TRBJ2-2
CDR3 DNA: TGTGCCAGCAGCCACAGACTAGAGGTACCCACCGGGGAGCTGTTTTTT
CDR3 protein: CASSHRLEVPTGELFF

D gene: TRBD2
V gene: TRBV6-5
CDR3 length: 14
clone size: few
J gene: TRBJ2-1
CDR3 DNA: TGTGCCAGCATTTCACTAGCGGGAGTATCTGAGCAGTTCTTC
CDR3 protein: CASISLAGVSEQFF

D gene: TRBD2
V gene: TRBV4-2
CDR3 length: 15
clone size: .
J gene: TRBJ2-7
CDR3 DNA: TGTGCCAGCAGCCCTCAGACTAGCGGGAGGTACGAGCAGTACTTC
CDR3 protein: CASSPQTSGRYEQYF

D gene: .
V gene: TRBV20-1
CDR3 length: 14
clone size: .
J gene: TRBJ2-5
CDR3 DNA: TGCAGTGCTAGTCTCCACTCGGGGAGTCAGACCCAGTACTTC
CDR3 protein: CSASLHSGSQTQYF

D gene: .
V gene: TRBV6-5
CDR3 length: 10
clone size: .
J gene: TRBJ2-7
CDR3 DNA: TGTGCCAGCAGACGGGGGGAGCAGTACTTC
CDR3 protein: CASRRGEQYF

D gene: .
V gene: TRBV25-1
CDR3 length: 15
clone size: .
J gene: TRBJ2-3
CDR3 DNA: TGTGCCAGCAGCCCGCTTGTGGGAGCCTTAGATACGCAGTATTTT
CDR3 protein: CASSPLVGALDTQYF

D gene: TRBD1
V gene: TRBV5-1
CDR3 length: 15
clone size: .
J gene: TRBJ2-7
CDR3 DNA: TGCGCCAGCAGCTTAACCGGGACAGGGAACTACGAGCAGTACTTC
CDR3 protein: CASSLTGTGNYEQYF

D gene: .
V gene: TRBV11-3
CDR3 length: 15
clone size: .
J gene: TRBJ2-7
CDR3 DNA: TGTGCCAGCAGCTTAGATGGGGACAAGCCCTACGAGCAGTACTTC
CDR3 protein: CASSLDGDKPYEQYF

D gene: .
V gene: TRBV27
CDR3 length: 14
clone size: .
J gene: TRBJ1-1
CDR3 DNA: TGTGCCAGCAGTATCAGGGTAGGTAACACTGAAGCTTTCTTT
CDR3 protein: CASSIRVGNTEAFF

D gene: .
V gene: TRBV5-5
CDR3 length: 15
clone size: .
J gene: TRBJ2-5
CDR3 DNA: TGTGCCAGCAGCGCGAGAGGGGGTTTGAGGGAGACCCAGTACTTC
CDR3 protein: CASSARGGLRETQYF

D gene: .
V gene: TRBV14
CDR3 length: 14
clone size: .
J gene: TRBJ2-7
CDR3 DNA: TGTGCCAGCAGTCCCGGGACTCCCCCCTACGAGCAGTACTTC
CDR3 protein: CASSPGTPPYEQYF

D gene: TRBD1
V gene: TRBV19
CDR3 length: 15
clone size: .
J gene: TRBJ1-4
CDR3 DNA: TGTGCCAGTAGCACACCGGGACAGGTTTATGAAAAACTGTTTTTT
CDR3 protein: CASSTPGQVYEKLFF

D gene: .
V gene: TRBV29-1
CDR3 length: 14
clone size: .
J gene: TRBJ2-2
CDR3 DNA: TGCAGCGTTGGGGGCGGGGTGAACACCGGGGAGCTGTTTTTT
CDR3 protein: CSVGGGVNTGELFF

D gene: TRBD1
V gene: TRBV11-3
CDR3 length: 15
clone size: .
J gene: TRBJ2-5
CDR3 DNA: TGTGCCAGCAGCTCCGGGACAGGGGGACGGGAGACCCAGTACTTC
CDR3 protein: CASSSGTGGRETQYF

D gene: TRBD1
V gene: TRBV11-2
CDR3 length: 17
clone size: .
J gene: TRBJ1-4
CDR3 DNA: TGTGCCAGCAGCCGGACAGGGGGCGGTGTAACTAATGAAAAACTGTTTTTT
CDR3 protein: CASSRTGGGVTNEKLFF

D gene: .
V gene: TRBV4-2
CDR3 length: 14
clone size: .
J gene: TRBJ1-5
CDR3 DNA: TGTGCCAGCAGCCAAGTACAGGGAGAAGAGCCCCAGCATTTT
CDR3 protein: CASSQVQGEEPQHF

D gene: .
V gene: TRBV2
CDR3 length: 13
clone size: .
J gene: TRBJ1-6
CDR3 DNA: TGTGCCAGCAGCGGCTCCTATAATTCACCCCTCCACTTT
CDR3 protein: CASSGSYNSPLHF

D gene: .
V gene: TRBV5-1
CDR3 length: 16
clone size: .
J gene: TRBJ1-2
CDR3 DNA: TGCGCCAGCAGCGATGGTACTGGGGGCGTCCGTTCTGGCTACACCTTC
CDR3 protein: CASSDGTGGVRSGYTF

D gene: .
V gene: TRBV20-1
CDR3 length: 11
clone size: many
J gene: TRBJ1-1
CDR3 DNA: TGCAGTGCTAGACAGTCTGCAGGGCACCACTTT
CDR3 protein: CSARQSAGHHF

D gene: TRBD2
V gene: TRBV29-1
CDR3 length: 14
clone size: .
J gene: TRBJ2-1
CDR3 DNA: TGCAGCGTTGAAGGCCCGGGACTAGCCTATGAGCAGTTCTTC
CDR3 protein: CSVEGPGLAYEQFF

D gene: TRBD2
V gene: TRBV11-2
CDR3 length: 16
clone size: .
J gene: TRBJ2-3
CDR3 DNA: TGTGCCAGCAGGGGGGAGGGAGCCCGGAGCACAGATACGCAGTATTTT
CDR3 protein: CASRGEGARSTDTQYF

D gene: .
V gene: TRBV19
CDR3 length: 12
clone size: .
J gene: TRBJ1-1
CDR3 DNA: TGTGCCAGTTCGTCATCCGGTACTGAAGCTTTCTTT
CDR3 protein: CASSSSGTEAFF

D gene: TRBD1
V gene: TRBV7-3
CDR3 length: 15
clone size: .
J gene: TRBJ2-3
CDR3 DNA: TGTGCCAGCAGCTCAGGGACAGGGAGGGGAGATACGCAGTATTTT
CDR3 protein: CASSSGTGRGDTQYF

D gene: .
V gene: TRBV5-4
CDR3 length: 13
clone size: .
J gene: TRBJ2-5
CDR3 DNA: TGTGCCAGCAGCTTGAACAGACGGGAGACCCAGTACTTC
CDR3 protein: CASSLNRRETQYF

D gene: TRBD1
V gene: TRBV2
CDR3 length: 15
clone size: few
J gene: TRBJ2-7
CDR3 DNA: TGTGCCAGCAGCCTAAGCGGGGGACAGGGGGCCGAGCAGTACTTC
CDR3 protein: CASSLSGGQGAEQYF

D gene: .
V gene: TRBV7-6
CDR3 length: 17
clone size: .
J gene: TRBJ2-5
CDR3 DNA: TGTGCCAGCAGCCCCTTAGACAGGCCGGCAGGGAAAGAGACCCAGTACTTC
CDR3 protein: CASSPLDRPAGKETQYF

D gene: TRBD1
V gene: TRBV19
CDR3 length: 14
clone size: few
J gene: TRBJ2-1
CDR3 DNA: TGTGCCAGCAAACAGGGGGCAGACTACAATGAGCAGTTCTTC
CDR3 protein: CASKQGADYNEQFF

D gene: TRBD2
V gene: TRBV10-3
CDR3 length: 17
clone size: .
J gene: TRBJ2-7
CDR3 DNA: TGTGCCATCAGTGAGTACCTTACTAGCGGAAGCTCCTACGAGCAGTACTTC
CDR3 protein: CAISEYLTSGSSYEQYF

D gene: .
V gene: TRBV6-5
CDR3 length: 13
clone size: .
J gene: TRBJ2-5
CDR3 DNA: TGTGCCAGCAGTATCGAGCTAGGAGAGACCCAGTACTTC
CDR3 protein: CASSIELGETQYF

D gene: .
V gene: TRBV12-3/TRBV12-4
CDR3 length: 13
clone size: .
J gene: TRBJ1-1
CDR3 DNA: TGTGCCAGCAGTTTTATCCGGGGCACTGAAGCTTTCTTT
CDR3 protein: CASSFIRGTEAFF

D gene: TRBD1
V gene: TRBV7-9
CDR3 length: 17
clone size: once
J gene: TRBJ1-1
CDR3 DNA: TGTGCCAGCAGCGAGGACAGGGGGCTGAATAGGAACACTGAAGCTTTCTTT
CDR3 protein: CASSEDRGLNRNTEAFF

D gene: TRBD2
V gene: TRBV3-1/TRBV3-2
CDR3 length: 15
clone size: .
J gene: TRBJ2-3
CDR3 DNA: TGTGCCAGCAGCCAAGCAATAGCGGGGGGCGATACGCAGTATTTT
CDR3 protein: CASSQAIAGGDTQYF

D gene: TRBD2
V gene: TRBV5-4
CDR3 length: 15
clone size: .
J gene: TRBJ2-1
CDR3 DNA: TGTGCCAGCAGCCCCGGGACTAGCCCCTTGGATGAGCAGTTCTTC
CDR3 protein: CASSPGTSPLDEQFF

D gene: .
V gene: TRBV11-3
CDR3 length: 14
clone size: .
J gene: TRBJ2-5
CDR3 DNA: TGTGCCAGCAGCTTAGGCCACCCCGGGGAGACCCAGTACTTC
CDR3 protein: CASSLGHPGETQYF

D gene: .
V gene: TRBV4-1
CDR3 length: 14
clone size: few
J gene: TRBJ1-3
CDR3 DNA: TGCGCCAGCAGAACGGCAGGAACTGGAAACACCATATATTTT
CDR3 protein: CASRTAGTGNTIYF

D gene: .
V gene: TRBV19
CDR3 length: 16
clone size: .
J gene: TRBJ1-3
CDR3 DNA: TGTGCCAGTAGTATCAGTCGCAGAAGCTCTGGAAACACCATATATTTT
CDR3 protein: CASSISRRSSGNTIYF

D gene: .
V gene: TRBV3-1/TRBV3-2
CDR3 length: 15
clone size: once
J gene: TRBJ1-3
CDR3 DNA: TGTGCCAGCAGCCAAGGGCCTCCCCCTGGAAACACCATATATTTT
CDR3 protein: CASSQGPPPGNTIYF

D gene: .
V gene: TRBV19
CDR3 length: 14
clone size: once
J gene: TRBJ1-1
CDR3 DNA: TGTGCCAGTAGTATAGGAGCTGTGAACACTGAAGCTTTCTTT
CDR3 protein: CASSIGAVNTEAFF

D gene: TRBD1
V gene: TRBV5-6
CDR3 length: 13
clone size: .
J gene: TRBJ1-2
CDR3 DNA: TGTGCCAGCAGCTTAGGACAGGGAAGTGGCTACACCTTC
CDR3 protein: CASSLGQGSGYTF

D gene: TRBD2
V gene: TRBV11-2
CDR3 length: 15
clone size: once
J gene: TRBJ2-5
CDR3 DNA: TGTGCCAGCAGCCCGACTAGCGGGAGTACGGAGACCCAGTACTTC
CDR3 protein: CASSPTSGSTETQYF

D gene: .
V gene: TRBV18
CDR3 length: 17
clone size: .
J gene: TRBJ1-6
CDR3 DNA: TGTGCCAGCTCACCACCGGCTTCTCGACAGTCTAATTCACCCCTCCACTTT
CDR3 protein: CASSPPASRQSNSPLHF

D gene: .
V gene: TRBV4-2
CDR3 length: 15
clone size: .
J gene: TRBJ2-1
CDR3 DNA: TGTGCCAGCAGCCCCAGGGGAGGGCCCCACAATGAGCAGTTCTTC
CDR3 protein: CASSPRGGPHNEQFF

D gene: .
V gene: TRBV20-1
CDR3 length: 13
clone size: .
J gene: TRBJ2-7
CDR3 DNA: TGCAGTGCTACTGACGGGAGCTGGTACGAGCAGTACTTC
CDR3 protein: CSATDGSWYEQYF

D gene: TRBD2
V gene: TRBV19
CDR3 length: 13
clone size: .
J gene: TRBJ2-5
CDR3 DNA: TGTGCCAGTAGTAGCTGGGGGGGGGAGACCCAGTACTTC
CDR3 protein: CASSSWGGETQYF

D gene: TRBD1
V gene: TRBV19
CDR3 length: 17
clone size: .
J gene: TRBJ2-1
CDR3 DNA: TGTGCCAGTAGTAGAGAGGGACAGCGATTCTCCTACAATGAGCAGTTCTTC
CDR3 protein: CASSREGQRFSYNEQFF

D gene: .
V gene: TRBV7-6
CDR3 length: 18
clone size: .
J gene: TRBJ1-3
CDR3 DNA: TGTGCCAGCAGCTCTACAATCGGGGGTGACAGCTCTGGAAACACCATATATTTT
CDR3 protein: CASSSTIGGDSSGNTIYF

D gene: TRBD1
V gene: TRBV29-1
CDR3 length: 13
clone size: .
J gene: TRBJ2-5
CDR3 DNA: TGCAGCGTTGATTATCAGGGGGTGGAGACCCAGTACTTC
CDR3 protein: CSVDYQGVETQYF

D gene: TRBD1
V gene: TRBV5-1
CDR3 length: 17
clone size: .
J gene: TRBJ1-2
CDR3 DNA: TGCGCCAGCAGCTTGCGGTCAGGGGGTTCCTGGGGCTATGGCTACACCTTC
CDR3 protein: CASSLRSGGSWGYGYTF

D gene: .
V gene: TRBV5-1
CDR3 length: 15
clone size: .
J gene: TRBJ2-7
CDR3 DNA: TGCGCCAGCAGCTTGGAGGGGTTAATCTCCTACGAGCAGTACTTC
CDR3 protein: CASSLEGLISYEQYF

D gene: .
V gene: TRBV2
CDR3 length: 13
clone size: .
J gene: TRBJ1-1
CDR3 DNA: TGTGCCAGCAGGATGGGGCAGAGTACTGAAGCTTTCTTT
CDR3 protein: CASRMGQSTEAFF

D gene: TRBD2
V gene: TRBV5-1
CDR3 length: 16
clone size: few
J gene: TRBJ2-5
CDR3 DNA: TGCGCCAGCAGCTTGAACCCGGGAGGGAAGGAAGAGACCCAGTACTTC
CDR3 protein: CASSLNPGGKEETQYF

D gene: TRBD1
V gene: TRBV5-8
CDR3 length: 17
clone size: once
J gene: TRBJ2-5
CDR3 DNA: TGTGCCAGCAGCTTGGGTAGGACAGGGTGGGAGCAAGAGACCCAGTACTTC
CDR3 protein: CASSLGRTGWEQETQYF

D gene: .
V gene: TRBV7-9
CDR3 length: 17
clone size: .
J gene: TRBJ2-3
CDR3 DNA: TGTGCCAGCCGCGCAAGGGGCCTGTTAGACCCCAGAGATACGCAGTATTTT
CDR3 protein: CASRARGLLDPRDTQYF

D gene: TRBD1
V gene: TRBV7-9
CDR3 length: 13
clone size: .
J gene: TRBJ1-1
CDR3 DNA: TGTGCCAGCAGCAGGGGGACAGGGAATGGAGCTTTCTTT
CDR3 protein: CASSRGTGNGAFF

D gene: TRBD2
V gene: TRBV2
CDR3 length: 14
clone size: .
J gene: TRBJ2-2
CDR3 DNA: TGTGCCAGCAAGCGGGAGGGGAAACCCGGGGAGCTGTTTTTT
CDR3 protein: CASKREGKPGELFF

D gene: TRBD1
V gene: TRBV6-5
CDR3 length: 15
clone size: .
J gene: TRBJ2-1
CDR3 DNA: TGTGCCAGCAGTAGGGCCGGGACAGGGTTAAATGAGCAGTTCTTC
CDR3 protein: CASSRAGTGLNEQFF

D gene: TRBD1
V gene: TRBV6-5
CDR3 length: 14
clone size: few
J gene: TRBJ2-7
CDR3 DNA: TGTGCCAGCAGTTACTCGGACAGGGTATACGAGCAGTACTTC
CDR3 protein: CASSYSDRVYEQYF

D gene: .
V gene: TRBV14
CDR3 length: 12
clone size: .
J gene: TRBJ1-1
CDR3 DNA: TGTGCCAGCAGCGCAAGATTTGCGGAAGCTTTCTTT
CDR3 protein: CASSARFAEAFF